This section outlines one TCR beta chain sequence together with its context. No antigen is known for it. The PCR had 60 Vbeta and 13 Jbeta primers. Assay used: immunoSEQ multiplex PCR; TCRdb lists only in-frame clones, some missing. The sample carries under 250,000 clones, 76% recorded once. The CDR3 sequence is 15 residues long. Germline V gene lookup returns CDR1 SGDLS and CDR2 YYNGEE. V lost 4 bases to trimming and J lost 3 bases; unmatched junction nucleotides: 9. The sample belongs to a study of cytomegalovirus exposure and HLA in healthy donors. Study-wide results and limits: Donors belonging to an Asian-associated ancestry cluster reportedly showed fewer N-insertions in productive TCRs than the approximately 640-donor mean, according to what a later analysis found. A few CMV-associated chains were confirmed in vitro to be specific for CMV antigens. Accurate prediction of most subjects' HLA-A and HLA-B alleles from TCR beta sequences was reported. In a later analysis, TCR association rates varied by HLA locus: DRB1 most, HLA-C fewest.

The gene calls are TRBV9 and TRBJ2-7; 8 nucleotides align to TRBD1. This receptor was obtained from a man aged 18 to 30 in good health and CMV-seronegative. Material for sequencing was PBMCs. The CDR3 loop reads CASSLRQGANYEQYF. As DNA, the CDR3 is TGTGCCAGCAGCTTAAGGCAGGGGGCGAACTACGAGCAGTACTTC.